This T cell receptor beta chain was found in a study of cytomegalovirus exposure and HLA in healthy donors. Broader study findings: TCR beta chain V- and J-gene trimming was linked, in a later analysis, to a missense variant in DCLRE1C. Reportedly, fewer N-insertions than the approximately 690-donor mean appeared in an Asian-associated ancestry cluster in a later analysis.

60 Vbeta and 13 Jbeta primers were used in PCR. Sequencing was performed with immunoSEQ multiplex PCR; in TCRdb, only in-frame clones are kept and a portion is missing. The table records about 170,000 clones, 80% to 90% of them present only once. This clone was seen just once. Its antigen remains unidentified. Losses at the gene ends were 5 bases for V and 5 bases for J; bases not matched to a gene: 7. The CDR3 loop spans 16 amino acids. Germline V lookup: CDR1 SGHTA, CDR2 FQGNSA. The chain uses TRBV7-2 and TRBJ2-1; 12 bases are a match to TRBD2. This sequence originates from a man younger than 45 in good health and CMV-seropositive. The sequencing input was PBMCs. The CDR3 nucleotides are TGTGCCAGCAGCATCCCCGGACTAGCGGGGAACAATGAGCAGTTCTTC. This translates into CASSIPGLAGNNEQFF. Combining the CDR3 with reference TRBV7-2 and TRBJ2-1 gives the whole variable domain GAGVSQSPSNKVTEKGKDVELRCDPISGHTALYWYRQSLGQGLEFLIYFQGNSAPDKSGLPSDRFSAERTGGSVSTLTIQRTQQEDSAVYLCASSIPGLAGNNEQFFGPGTRLTVL.